This T cell receptor beta chain was sequenced during a study of T cell responses to AZD1222 COVID-19 vaccine. Data came from immunoSEQ multiplex PCR; TCRdb stores just in-frame clones and leaves some out. The sample lists 150,000 or so clones; about 89% were seen once. Comments on this clone: Its specificity is unknown.

Trimming took 2 bases from V and 0 from J, leaving 18 bases between them. Per germline, CDR1 SNHLY and CDR2 FYNNEI. CDR3 length: 18 residues. General study findings and limits: AZD1222 recipients seropositive at baseline numbered only 6 or 7.

The V and J genes are TRBV2 and TRBJ2-3, with TRBD1 as a possible D gene (6 bases). This TCR was sampled from an adult who received the AZD1222 COVID-19 vaccine. The sequencing here drew on peripheral blood, taken 28 days after the second AZD1222 dose. The CDR3 sequence: CASSETTVGQFSTDTQYF. The CDR3, as DNA: TGTGCCAGCAGTGAAACCACCGTAGGACAGTTTAGCACAGATACGCAGTATTTT.